One T cell receptor (beta chain) is described in this entry. The antigen is undetermined. The data are from a study of T cells in Graves' hyperthyroidism and ophthalmopathy. Study-wide background: Before treatment of any kind, peripheral blood was taken at initial diagnosis.

The study enrolled patients aged 18 to 65 with newly diagnosed hyperthyroidism of under 2 months' duration. The authors took PBMCs from roughly 10 ml fresh peripheral blood. Regarding the study as a whole: Also found in blood were most expanded thyroid clonotypes above 0.001.

The V and J ends lost 6 bases and 2 bases respectively, with 15 bases between them. The CDR3 is 15 residues long. Per germline, CDR1 KGHDR and CDR2 SFDVKD. Amplified TCR beta CDR3 regions came from RNA transcripts. A first-round RT-PCR of the TCR CDR3 used the HTBI primer set. One entry per CDR3 protein, called by TCRdb with MiXCR from the multiplex PCR reads. The sample holds 340,000 or so distinct CDR3 sequences, over 15% seen once. What was sequenced was blood. The V call is TRBV24-1, the J call TRBJ1-2; D gene unclear. This receptor was identified in a woman between 50 and 59 years old with Graves' hyperthyroidism. The chain's CDR3 is CATSPTRNFNYGYTF. CDR3 coding DNA: TGTGCCACCAGTCCAACACGGAACTTCAACTATGGCTACACCTTC.